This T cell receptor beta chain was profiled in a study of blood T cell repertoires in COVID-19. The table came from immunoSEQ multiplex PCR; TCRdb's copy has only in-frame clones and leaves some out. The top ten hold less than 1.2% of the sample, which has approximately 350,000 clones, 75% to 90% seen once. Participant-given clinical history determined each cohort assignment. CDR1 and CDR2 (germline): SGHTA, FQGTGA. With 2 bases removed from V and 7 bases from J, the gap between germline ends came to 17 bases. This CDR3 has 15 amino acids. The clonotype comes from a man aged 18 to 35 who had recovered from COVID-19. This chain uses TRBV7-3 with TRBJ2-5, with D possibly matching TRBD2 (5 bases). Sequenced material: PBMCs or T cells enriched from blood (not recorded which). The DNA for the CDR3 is TGTGCCAGCAGCTTACGGGGTGGAACCGAGGGGACCCAGTACTTC. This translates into CASSLRGGTEGTQYF.